Following are 17 T cell receptor beta chains from one sample sequenced in a study of cytomegalovirus exposure and HLA in healthy donors (dated by TCRdb to about 2017). The method was the immunoSEQ multiplex PCR assay. For the multiplex PCR, a mixture combining 60 forward primers for TCR Vbeta segments and 13 reverse primers for TCR Jbeta segments was used. This immuneACCESS table, as held by TCRdb, lists in-frame sequences with V and J called but not all clones. Of the missing ones, under half trace to an unresolved V gene in checked studies; the others have no known cause. A total of roughly 130,000 clones appear in this sample, 75% to 90% of them only once. The ten top clones hold under 3.5% of the sample. Sequencing input: PBMCs. These receptors originate from a male donor in good health and CMV-seronegative.

The chain is built from TRBV12-1 and TRBJ2-7; the table's D call of TRBD2 was not tested on the DNA. TRBV12-1 is tagged as a pseudogene. The CDR3 runs to 16 residues. The CDR3, as DNA: TGTGCCAGCAGCAATACCCCGGGAGGCCCTTCCTACGAGCAGTACTTC. Its translation: CASSNTPGGPSYEQYF.

This chain links TRBV10-3 with TRBJ1-2; possibly TRBD1 for D (6 bases). Per the germline V gene, CDR1 is ENHRY and CDR2 is SYGVKD. V dropped 0 bases and J dropped 2 bases, with 13 bases sitting between them. The CDR3 is 16 residues long. The CDR3 coding sequence is TGTGCCATCAGTGAGTCTACCCGGACAGCGAACTATGGCTACACCTTC. It encodes CAISESTRTANYGYTF.

The chain couples TRBV4-1 to TRBJ2-7; D possibly corresponds to TRBD1 (5 bases). The CDR3 runs 13 residues. Germline V gives CDR1 MGHRA, CDR2 YSYEKL. V lost 4 bases to trimming and J lost 1 base, with 8 bases between them. The CDR3 spells CASSLDSSYEQYF. Here the CDR3 DNA reads TGCGCCAGCAGCCTTGACAGTTCCTACGAGCAGTACTTC.

V is TRBV30 and J is TRBJ1-2; D call uncertain. Germline V CDR1 and CDR2: GTSNPN, SVGIG (reference sequence). The CDR3 runs 12 residues. V lost 2 bases, J lost 4 bases, and 8 bases lay in between. CDR3 residues: CAWSIMSYGYTF. Written as DNA, the CDR3 is TGTGCCTGGAGTATTATGAGCTATGGCTACACCTTC.

Worth noting for this clone: The DNA is left out, because the CDR3 cannot be placed on it with certainty; the CDR3 is given as TCRdb lists it. This chain uses TRBV28 with TRBJ2-7; TRBD2 is the table's D call and was not checked against the DNA. Germline V lookup: CDR1 MDHEN, CDR2 SYDVKM. The CDR3 numbers 15 amino acids, ends counted. CDR3 region: CASSLEREFSYEQYF.

V and J are TRBV6-1 and TRBJ2-3, with 10 nucleotides matching TRBD1. Germline V gives CDR1 MNHNS, CDR2 SASEGT. CDR3 length equals 15 residues. Trimming at V came to 8 bases and at J to 1 base, leaving 6 bases not matched to a gene. The CDR3 DNA reads as TGTGCCAGCGGGGACAGGGGTAGGGGCACAGATACGCAGTATTTT. It specifies CASGDRGRGTDTQYF.

There are a few counts of this clone. This rearrangement joins TRBV11-3 to TRBJ2-2; D call uncertain. CDR3 size: 15 residues. Germline values: CDR1 SGHNT, CDR2 YENEEA. Trimming removed 3 bases at V and 8 bases at J, with 16 bases between. The CDR3 spells CASSFDTATSGELFF. The DNA of the CDR3 is TGTGCCAGCAGCTTCGACACAGCCACTTCGGGGGAGCTGTTTTTT.

This sequence joins TRBV5-6 and TRBJ2-3; the D is unclear. V shed 3 bases and J shed 7 bases, with 9 bases lying between them. The CDR3 runs to 12 residues. Germline V gene lookup returns CDR1 SGHDT and CDR2 YYEEEE. CDR3 coding DNA: TGTGCCAGCAGCTCAGGAACCAATACGCAGTATTTT. Amino acid sequence: CASSSGTNTQYF.

The chain is built from TRBV19 and TRBJ2-7; 8 nucleotides line up with TRBD2. This CDR3 region has 18 residues. V lost 5 bases to trimming and J lost 4 bases; unmatched junction nucleotides: 19. Per the germline V gene, CDR1 is LNHDA and CDR2 is SQIVND (reference sequence). In DNA, the CDR3 is TGTGCCAGTAGTGCCCTTCTCACTAGCGGAACACGGAGGTACGAGCAGTACTTC. This gives the protein CASSALLTSGTRRYEQYF. Using reference TRBV19 and TRBJ2-7 for the parts outside the CDR3, the full variable domain is DGGITQSPKYLFRKEGQNVTLSCEQNLNHDAMYWYRQDPGQGLRLIYYSQIVNDFQKGDIAEGYSVSREKKESFPLTVTSAQKNPTAFYLCASSALLTSGTRRYEQYFGPGTRLTVT.

On this clone: Its ends do not fully match the called genes, so a read error is possible. The chain recombines TRBV7-9 with TRBJ1-2, with a possible D match to TRBD1 (5 bases). The length of the CDR3 is 15 residues. Germline assignment: CDR1 SEHNR and CDR2 FQNEAQ (reference sequence). The CDR3 DNA follows: TGTTCCAGCAGCCCAAAAGACAGAGTTGACCCTGGCTACACCTTC. Its protein product is CSSSPKDRVDPGYTF.

In its sample, this clone was seen a few times. The same CDR3 also results from other DNA sequences found in this sample. The rearrangement links TRBV5-1 to TRBJ2-7, with a possible D match to TRBD2 (5 bases). The CDR3 loop spans 14 amino acids. V was shortened by 0 bases and J by 2 bases, with 9 bases between the two germline ends. Germline V lookup: CDR1 SGHRS, CDR2 YFSETQ. CDR3 in amino acids: CASSLGPGTYEQYF. The CDR3 DNA follows: TGCGCCAGCAGCTTGGGACCGGGAACCTACGAGCAGTACTTC.

The rearrangement links TRBV19 to TRBJ1-1, with 7 bases lining up with TRBD1. Germline-derived CDR1 and CDR2 are LNHDA and SQIVND (reference sequence). The CDR3 is 15 residues long. Trimming took 1 base from V and 1 from J; bases not matched to a gene: 3. CDR3 residues: CASSIADRENTEAFF. The CDR3, as DNA: TGTGCCAGTAGTATAGCCGACAGGGAGAACACTGAAGCTTTCTTT.

This chain links TRBV6-6 with TRBJ1-4; TRBD1 might be the D (5 bases). The CDR3 spans 14 residues. Germline CDR1 MNHNY, CDR2 SVGAGI (reference sequence). V lost 7 bases and J lost 4, with 13 bases in between. In nucleotides, the CDR3 is TGTGCCAGCAAAAGGGGAGGGGATAATGAAAAACTGTTTTTT. It specifies CASKRGGDNEKLFF.

V and J are TRBV19 and TRBJ1-1; maybe TRBD1 (5 bases). Germline CDR1 LNHDA, CDR2 SQIVND (reference sequence). Trimming pared 7 bases from V and 2 bases from J, leaving 17 bases between. The CDR3 is made up of 15 amino acids. The CDR3 sequence: CASTIIGGGNTEAFF. The CDR3 DNA follows: TGTGCCAGTACAATTATTGGGGGAGGTAACACTGAAGCTTTCTTT.

This clone was observed a handful of times. This sequence joins TRBV2 and TRBJ2-5; 7 bases line up with TRBD1. CDR1 and CDR2 from the germline V gene are SNHLY and FYNNEI. The CDR3 is made up of 13 amino acids. With V trimmed by 7 bases and J by 5 bases, 7 bases remained unmatched. CDR3 nucleotide sequence: TGTGCCAGCATTTACCAGGGGGAGGAGACCCAGTACTTC. Protein sequence: CASIYQGEETQYF.

The gene calls are TRBV11-2 and TRBJ1-1; D gene ambiguous. The CDR3 runs 13 residues. Trimming took 1 base from V and 4 from J, leaving 7 bases between them. Per germline, CDR1 SGHAT and CDR2 FQNNGV. DNA of the CDR3: TGTGCCAGCAGCTTAGTTCGGGGCACTGAAGCTTTCTTT. Encoded protein: CASSLVRGTEAFF.

The V call is TRBV2, the J call TRBJ2-7; 8 bases align to TRBD1. Germline loops: CDR1 SNHLY, CDR2 FYNNEI. Trimming at V came to 7 bases and at J to 5 bases, leaving 13 bases not matched to a gene. CDR3 size: 15 residues. The CDR3 DNA is TGTGCCAGCAAGTTGTTGGCAGGGGGCATCGACGAGCAGTACTTC. This encodes CASKLLAGGIDEQYF.